A selection of T cell receptor beta chains follows, all from one sample in a study of neurological immune-mediated disorders. Via MiXCR, TCRdb re-called the 5' RACE reads, giving one row per CDR3 protein. The repertoire holds about 57,000 distinct CDR3 sequences, with approximately 12% as singletons. Source material: PBMCs. The receptor source for this set is a male donor with HTLV-1-associated myelopathy (HAM/TSP). The CDR3 runs from the conserved cysteine through the conserved F or W.

v_call	j_call	cdr3_aa
TRBV7-5	TRBJ1-6	CISVPEAGSDARDSPLHF
TRBV7-9	TRBJ2-3	CASSGTGSTDTQYF
TRBV5-1	TRBJ2-3	CASSRGLAGEADTQYF
TRBV2	TRBJ2-2	CASSLRRTGNSGELFF
TRBV28	TRBJ1-5	CASRSLRGAGQPQHF
TRBV6-6	TRBJ2-3	CASSTGTGRYRDTDTQYF
TRBV7-2	TRBJ1-3	CASSFNPGNTIYF
TRBV12-3/TRBV12-4	TRBJ2-5	CASSFTGRGETQYF
TRBV6-6	TRBJ2-5	CASSYSWDPGLDDF
TRBV10-3	TRBJ1-4	CAISGQNEKLFF
TRBV20-1	TRBJ1-1	CSAWWGGMNTEAFF
TRBV5-1	TRBJ1-6	CASSLDIWNSPLHF
TRBV12-3/TRBV12-4	TRBJ2-7	CASSFGTEAYEQYF
TRBV7-8	TRBJ2-7	CASRSAGQYYEQYF
TRBV6-4	TRBJ2-2	CASSRRENTGELFF
TRBV20-1	TRBJ1-2	CSAPRFGTGEAGGYTF
TRBV7-8	TRBJ1-1	CASRRAKETEAFF
TRBV28	TRBJ1-4	CASSILPDPKLFF
TRBV6-6	TRBJ1-5	CASSYGGPNSNQPQHF
TRBV6-2/TRBV6-3	TRBJ1-1	CASSYLGQVYTEAFF
TRBV29-1	TRBJ2-1	CSVELGLVPNEQFF
TRBV20-1	TRBJ1-1	CSARDPGHTTLGTEAFF
TRBV28	TRBJ1-5	CASTAPGHNQPQHF
TRBV18	TRBJ1-3	CASSSGISGNTIYF
TRBV7-2	TRBJ1-2	CASSLEGVYGYTF
TRBV6-6	TRBJ1-5	CASSHLSSRVSNQPQHF
TRBV7-7	TRBJ2-7	CASSLGGQGTYEQYF
TRBV12-3/TRBV12-4	TRBJ2-7	CASIPGQGFYEQYF
TRBV6-2/TRBV6-3	TRBJ2-1	CASSVLGLEAGEQFF
TRBV20-1	TRBJ2-2	CSAKQGASVTGELFF
TRBV20-1	TRBJ2-5	CSARGSLGETQYF
TRBV15	TRBJ2-3	CATSRGGGVDTQYF
TRBV18	TRBJ2-3	CASSQRLGRFTDTQYF
TRBV5-1	TRBJ2-7	CASSLFLGAEEQYF
TRBV20-1	TRBJ1-4	CSARKGINEKLFF